The 29 T cell receptor beta chains listed next were all sequenced from one sample in a study of metastatic and nonmetastatic thyroid tumors. TCRdb called clones again from the PCR reads with MiXCR. The sample contains about 38,000 clones, approximately 26% of which appear only once. Prior to thyroid surgery, none of the patients had received any treatment. Sequences were obtained from blood. The receptors derive from a female donor with papillary thyroid cancer or a benign thyroid nodule (not recorded which). Some clones in this sample may be carry-over from other donors' samples.

By share of the sample, this clone is medium-sized (0.01 to 0.1%). The V and J genes are TRBV6-5 and TRBJ2-7; no definite D call. In germline, CDR1 is MNHEY, CDR2 SVGAGI. This CDR3 is 15 amino acids long. V was shortened by 0 bases and J by 5 bases, with 14 bases between the two germline ends. The CDR3 reads CASSYSLGSYNEQYF. The CDR3 DNA reads as TGTGCCAGCAGTTACTCCCTTGGGTCCTACAACGAGCAGTACTTC.

This clone came up many times. This chain uses TRBV24-1 with TRBJ2-7, with 16 nucleotides matching TRBD2. CDR1 and CDR2 from the germline V gene are KGHDR and SFDVKD. This CDR3 has 18 amino acids. Trimming removed 0 bases from V and 2 bases from J; junction bases left unmatched: 3. This chain's CDR3 is CATSDLGTSGRGTYEQYF. CDR3 bases: TGTGCCACCAGTGATTTGGGGACTAGCGGGAGGGGCACCTACGAGCAGTACTTC.

V is TRBV5-1 and J is TRBJ2-3; 10 bases agree with TRBD2. CDR1 and CDR2 from the germline V gene are SGHRS and YFSETQ. This CDR3 has 15 amino acids. The V segment lost 2 bases and the J segment 2 bases; nucleotides outside the gene matches: 2. In DNA, the CDR3 is TGCGCCAGCAGCTTAGCGGGGGGGCCCACAGATACGCAGTATTTT. Protein product: CASSLAGGPTDTQYF.

This clone was counted many times. The chain has TRBV2 and TRBJ1-1; TRBD1 aligns across 7 bases. Per germline, CDR1 SNHLY and CDR2 FYNNEI. Unmatched junction bases numbered 5, after V lost 6 bases and J lost 1 base. The CDR3 runs to 14 residues. The CDR3 here is CASRADRSNTEAFF. The CDR3 coding sequence is TGTGCCAGCAGGGCGGACAGGTCGAACACTGAAGCTTTCTTT.

Within the sample, this clone is medium-sized (0.01 to 0.1%). The chain recombines TRBV28 with TRBJ1-1; D remains unclear. V lost 3 bases and J lost 10, with 12 bases in between. Germline V gives CDR1 MDHEN, CDR2 SYDVKM. CDR3 length equals 12 residues. CDR3 sequence: CASSFSGVGAFF. The CDR3 bases are TGTGCCAGCAGTTTCAGCGGGGTGGGAGCTTTCTTT.

This clone appeared many times. The rearrangement links TRBV7-2 to TRBJ2-5; possibly TRBD1 or TRBD2 for D (6 bases each). Germline CDR1 is SGHTA and CDR2 is FQGNSA. The CDR3 covers 15 residues. Trimming shortened V by 4 bases and J by 5 bases, and 17 bases separated the two germline ends. The CDR3 loop is CASSSGGPTWETQYF. DNA of the CDR3: TGTGCCAGCAGCTCCGGGGGCCCGACTTGGGAGACCCAGTACTTC.

In its sample, this clone was seen a few times. The chain has TRBV6-1 and TRBJ1-1, with 7 positions matching TRBD1. Germline V gene data show CDR1 as MNHNS and CDR2 as SASEGT. The ends lost 8 bases at V and 6 bases at J; junction bases unmatched: 12. The CDR3 is 14 amino acids. The CDR3 DNA reads TGTGCCAGCCGCCAGGGGGTGGATGGGGCTGAAGCTTTCTTT. This sequence encodes CASRQGVDGAEAFF.

This clone was seen ten or more times. The chain combines TRBV4-3 with TRBJ1-1; D is unclear. The germline gives CDR1 LGHNA, CDR2 YSLEER. Between the trimmed V and J ends, which lost 0 bases and 5 bases, there was a span of 13 bases. The CDR3 spans 15 residues. In DNA form, the CDR3 reads TGCGCCAGCAGCCAAGATCGTGGAAGTAGGACTGAAGCTTTCTTT. It yields the protein CASSQDRGSRTEAFF.

V is TRBV29-1 and J is TRBJ2-1; D possibly matches TRBD1 or TRBD2 (6 bases each). The CDR3 spans 16 residues. V lost 5 bases, J lost 0 bases, and 17 bases lay in between. Germline V CDR1 and CDR2: SQVTM, ANQGSEA. The CDR3 sequence is CSVPRLGGGSYNEQFF. DNA for the CDR3: TGCAGCGTTCCCCGTCTAGGGGGAGGCTCCTACAATGAGCAGTTCTTC.

Ten or more counts support this clone. V usage is TRBV19 and J usage is TRBJ1-2; D possibly corresponds to TRBD1 (5 bases). The germline V gene has CDR1 LNHDA and CDR2 SQIVND (reference sequence). Trimming cost V 3 bases and J 5 bases, with 7 bases left between them. This CDR3 comprises 12 residues. This CDR3 reads CASSMGGYGYTF. CDR3 DNA: TGTGCCAGTAGTATGGGGGGATATGGCTACACCTTC.

This chain links TRBV30 with TRBJ2-7, with TRBD2 matching 10 bases. CDR1 is GTSNPN and CDR2 is SVGIG in the germline V gene (reference sequence). Trimming took 1 base from V and 5 from J; bases not matched to a gene: 5. This CDR3 has 14 amino acids. The CDR3 reads CAWSATSGFHEQYF. CDR3 nucleotide sequence: TGTGCCTGGAGTGCGACTAGCGGGTTCCACGAGCAGTACTTC.

The J gene is TRBJ2-2, the V gene TRBV4-2; the D call may be TRBD1 or TRBD2 (5 bases each). There are 14 residues in the CDR3. Germline-derived CDR1 and CDR2 are LGHNA and YNFKEQ. Trimming stripped 1 base from V and 7 bases from J, with 10 bases between. CDR3 amino acids: CASSQAEGNGELFF. CDR3 DNA: TGTGCCAGCAGCCAAGCCGAGGGGAACGGGGAGCTGTTTTTT.

The chain recombines TRBV10-1 with TRBJ1-6; unclear D gene. The CDR3 runs 13 residues. V was clipped by 7 bases and J by 8 bases, with 12 bases between them. Germline V lookup: CDR1 WNHNN, CDR2 SYGVQD (reference sequence). CDR3 region: CASKVSRYSPLHF. CDR3 in DNA: TGCGCCAGCAAGGTGAGTCGATATTCACCCCTCCACTTT.

This clone came up many times. A read error is possible here, since a much larger clone lies one base away. The J gene is TRBJ2-2, the V gene TRBV12-3 or TRBV12-4; TRBD1 aligns across 8 bases. The ends lost 11 bases at V and 7 bases at J; junction bases unmatched: 15. The CDR3 spans 15 residues. CDR3 sequence reads: CAAAPSGGPLGELFF. In DNA form, the CDR3 reads TGTGCCGCGGCGCCATCAGGGGGCCCTCTCGGGGAGCTGTTTTTT.

This clone was detected many times. V and J are TRBV6-5 and TRBJ2-5, with 13 bases that match TRBD2. Trimming cost V 0 bases and J 2 bases; bases outside gene matches: 0. CDR1 is MNHEY, CDR2 SVGAGI, per germline. The CDR3 spans 16 residues. CDR3 DNA: TGTGCCAGCAGTTACTCGACTAGCGGGGGGCAAGAGACCCAGTACTTC. Translation gives CASSYSTSGGQETQYF.

This clone occurred many times. The chain employs TRBV6-4 and TRBJ2-2; 7 bases line up with TRBD2. Germline values: CDR1 MRHNA, CDR2 SNTAGT. The J segment lost 6 bases and the V segment lost 2 bases, leaving 0 bases of the junction unmatched. The CDR3 runs to 13 residues. CDR3 amino acids: CASSDGGAGELFF. CDR3 DNA sequence: TGTGCCAGCAGTGACGGGGGGGCCGGGGAGCTGTTTTTT.

The V call is TRBV6-1, the J call TRBJ1-2; the D is unclear. Trimming stripped 5 bases from V and 8 bases from J, with 15 bases between. This CDR3 spans 13 amino acids. Germline loops: CDR1 MNHNS, CDR2 SASEGT. CDR3 DNA: TGTGCCAGCAGTCTGGTACAGCAGTGGGGCTACACCTTC. Translated, it gives CASSLVQQWGYTF.

The J gene is TRBJ1-1, the V gene TRBV20-1; no clear D. Per germline, CDR1 DFQATT and CDR2 SNEGSKA (reference sequence). This CDR3 is built from 13 residues. V lost 6 bases and J lost 0, with 11 bases in between. CDR3 DNA: TGCAGTGCCTGGGGAGCCCTGAACACTGAAGCTTTCTTT. It encodes CSAWGALNTEAFF.

The table lists this clone with many counts. The gene calls are TRBV7-8 and TRBJ2-7; D may be TRBD2 (5 bases). Trimming stripped 4 bases from V and 4 bases from J, with 23 bases between. The CDR3 extends over 17 amino acids. CDR1 is SGHVS and CDR2 is FQNEAQ in the germline V gene. The CDR3 DNA reads TGTGCCAGCAGCTCCGGCCCGGAACTAGGTTCTCTATACGAGCAGTACTTC. This encodes CASSSGPELGSLYEQYF.

V usage is TRBV20-1 and J usage is TRBJ2-7; TRBD2 aligns across 8 bases. The CDR3 is made up of 14 amino acids. Germline CDR1 and CDR2: DFQATT and SNEGSKA (reference sequence). Trimming took 0 bases from V and 4 from J; bases not matched to a gene: 5. The DNA of the CDR3 is TGCAGTGCTAGAGATCCGGGACTAGGGTACGAGCAGTACTTC. The encoded protein is CSARDPGLGYEQYF.

This clone was seen a handful of times. At one end, the junction sequence differs from germline, possibly due to a read error. J is TRBJ2-6 and V is TRBV12-3 or TRBV12-4, with D possibly matching TRBD1 (5 bases). CDR3 length: 15 residues. The chain's CDR3 is CASSPVFSGAIVQTF. CDR3 sequence (DNA): TGTGCCAGCAGTCCCGTATTTTCTGGGGCCATCGTCCAGACTTTC.

There are many counts of this clone. The chain joins TRBV6-2 or TRBV6-3 to TRBJ2-7; 10 nucleotides align to TRBD1. The CDR3 loop spans 15 amino acids. The junction had 5 bases not matched to a gene; V was cut back by 6 bases and J by 0 bases. CDR1 MNHEY and CDR2 SVGEGT come from the germline V gene. The CDR3 is CASSTRQGASYEQYF. Here the CDR3 DNA reads TGTGCCAGCAGCACCAGACAGGGGGCCTCCTACGAGCAGTACTTC.

In its sample, this clone ranks as medium-sized. V and J are TRBV6-1 and TRBJ2-1, with 9 bases that match TRBD2. The length of the CDR3 is 15 residues. The germline gives CDR1 MNHNS, CDR2 SASEGT. Trimming at V came to 6 bases and at J to 4 bases, leaving 7 bases not matched to a gene. The CDR3 region is CASRSGTSIYNEQFF. CDR3 coding DNA: TGTGCCAGCAGGTCCGGGACTAGCATTTACAATGAGCAGTTCTTC.

This clone showed up just a few times. The V call is TRBV6-1, the J call TRBJ2-7; D may be TRBD2 (5 bases). V gave up 1 base and J gave up 5 bases, with 12 bases separating them. The CDR3 has 14 amino acids. Per germline, CDR1 MNHNS and CDR2 SASEGT. The CDR3 sequence is CASSEGLKGNEQYF. The CDR3 DNA sequence: TGTGCCAGCAGTGAAGGACTAAAGGGCAACGAGCAGTACTTC.

In its sample, this clone was seen many times. J is TRBJ2-1 and V is TRBV7-3, with a tentative D call TRBD1 (7 bases). The CDR3 totals 20 residues. Per the germline V gene, CDR1 is SGHTA and CDR2 is FQGTGA. V was cut by 2 bases and J by 6 bases, with 29 bases left in between. In DNA form, the CDR3 reads TGTGCCAGCAGCTTATTGGAATCGGAGCGGGCCAACTCAGGGGGCAATGAGCAGTTCTTC. It codes for CASSLLESERANSGGNEQFF.

This clone occurred a few times. The rearrangement links TRBV19 to TRBJ2-2; possible D gene TRBD2, 6 bases. CDR1 LNHDA and CDR2 SQIVND come from the germline V gene (reference sequence). The V and J ends lost 6 bases and 2 bases respectively, with 7 bases between them. The CDR3 length is 13 residues. CDR3 nucleotides: TGTGCCAGTAGGGACTATAACACCGGGGAGCTGTTTTTT. It translates to CASRDYNTGELFF.

This clone was counted between two and nine times. The CDR3 does not end in the conserved phenylalanine or tryptophan, so this is likely a read error. The V call is TRBV6-1, the J call TRBJ2-1, with 9 bases aligning to TRBD2. Losses at the gene ends were 6 bases for V and 9 bases for J; bases not matched to a gene: 12. CDR3 length: 15 residues. Germline loops: CDR1 MNHNS, CDR2 SASEGT. In DNA form, the CDR3 reads TGTGCCAGCAGGTTTGGCGGGGGGGTGCCCAGTGAGCAGTTCCTC. Protein product: CASRFGGGVPSEQFL.

Comments on this clone: At one end, the junction sequence differs from germline, possibly due to a read error. The V and J genes are TRBV28 and TRBJ2-7, with D hard to call. CDR1 is MDHEN and CDR2 is SYDVKM in the germline V gene. There are 15 residues in the CDR3. Here the CDR3 reads CASSLLEYSAYDQYF. The CDR3 DNA follows: TGTGCCAGCAGTTTATTAGAGTACTCCGCCTACGATCAGTACTTC.

This clone is a singleton in its sample. Compared with germline, one end of the junction differs, possibly owing to a read error. The CDR3 DNA sequence: TGTGCCAGAAGCTTAATGGAGGCGGGGGCAACCTTC. This gives the protein CARSLMEAGATF. The chain employs TRBV7-3 and TRBJ1-2, with D tentatively TRBD1 (6 bases). Per germline, CDR1 SGHTA and CDR2 FQGTGA. This CDR3 spans 12 amino acids.